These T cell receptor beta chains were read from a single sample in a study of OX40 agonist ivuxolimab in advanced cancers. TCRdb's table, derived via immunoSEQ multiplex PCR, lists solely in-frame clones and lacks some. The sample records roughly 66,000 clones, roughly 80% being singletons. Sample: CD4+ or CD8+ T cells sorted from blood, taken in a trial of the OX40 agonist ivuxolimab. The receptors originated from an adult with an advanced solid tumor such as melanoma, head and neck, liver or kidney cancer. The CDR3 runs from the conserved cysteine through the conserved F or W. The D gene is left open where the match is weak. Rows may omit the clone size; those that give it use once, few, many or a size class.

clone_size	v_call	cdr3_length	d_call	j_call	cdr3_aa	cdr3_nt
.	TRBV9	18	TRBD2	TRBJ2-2	CASSPRLAGGPNTGELFF	TGTGCCAGCAGCCCTCGACTAGCGGGAGGTCCGAACACCGGGGAGCTGTTTTTT
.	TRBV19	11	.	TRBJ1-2	CASTGGTSYTF	TGTGCCAGTACGGGGGGTACGAGCTACACCTTC
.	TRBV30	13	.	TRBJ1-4	CAWAPPGAPKLFF	TGTGCCTGGGCGCCCCCGGGGGCTCCAAAACTGTTTTTT
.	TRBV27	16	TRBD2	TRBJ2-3	CASSPAGLPSTDTQYF	TGTGCCAGCAGTCCCGCGGGACTACCCAGCACAGATACGCAGTATTTT
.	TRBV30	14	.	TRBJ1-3	CAWAGRISGNTIYF	TGTGCCTGGGCCGGACGGATCTCTGGAAACACCATATATTTT
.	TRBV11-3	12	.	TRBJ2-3	CASGVGADTQYF	TGTGCCAGCGGGGTGGGTGCAGATACGCAGTATTTT
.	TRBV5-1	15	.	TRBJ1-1	CASSPHPGGDTEAFF	TGCGCCAGCAGCCCGCACCCTGGGGGGGACACTGAAGCTTTCTTT
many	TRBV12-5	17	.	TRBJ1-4	CASGLAPAGPFFEKLFF	TGTGCTAGTGGTTTGGCCCCCGCAGGGCCTTTTTTTGAAAAACTGTTTTTT
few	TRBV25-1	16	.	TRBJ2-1	CASSQTGTPAYNEQFF	TGTGCCAGCAGTCAGACCGGGACTCCAGCCTACAATGAGCAGTTCTTC
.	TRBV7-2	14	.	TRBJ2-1	CASSQDGILNEQFF	TGTGCCAGCAGCCAGGACGGGATTTTGAATGAGCAGTTCTTC
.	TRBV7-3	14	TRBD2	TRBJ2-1	CASQKAGGLSEQFF	TGTGCCAGCCAGAAAGCGGGAGGGTTGAGTGAGCAGTTCTTC
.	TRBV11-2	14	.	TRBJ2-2	CASSSSSRTGELFF	TGTGCCAGCAGCTCCTCATCCAGGACCGGGGAGCTGTTTTTT
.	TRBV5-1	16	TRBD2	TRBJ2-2	CASSLAGGGATGELFF	TGCGCCAGCAGCTTGGCTGGCGGGGGGGCTACCGGGGAGCTGTTTTTT
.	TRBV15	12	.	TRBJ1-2	CATSGASFGYTF	TGTGCCACCAGCGGGGCGAGCTTTGGCTACACCTTC
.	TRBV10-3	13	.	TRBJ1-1	CAIGEPGYTEAFF	TGTGCCATCGGGGAACCGGGGTACACTGAAGCTTTCTTT
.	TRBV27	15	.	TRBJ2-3	CASSFGGPSPDTQYF	TGTGCCAGCAGTTTCGGTGGGCCATCCCCAGATACGCAGTATTTT